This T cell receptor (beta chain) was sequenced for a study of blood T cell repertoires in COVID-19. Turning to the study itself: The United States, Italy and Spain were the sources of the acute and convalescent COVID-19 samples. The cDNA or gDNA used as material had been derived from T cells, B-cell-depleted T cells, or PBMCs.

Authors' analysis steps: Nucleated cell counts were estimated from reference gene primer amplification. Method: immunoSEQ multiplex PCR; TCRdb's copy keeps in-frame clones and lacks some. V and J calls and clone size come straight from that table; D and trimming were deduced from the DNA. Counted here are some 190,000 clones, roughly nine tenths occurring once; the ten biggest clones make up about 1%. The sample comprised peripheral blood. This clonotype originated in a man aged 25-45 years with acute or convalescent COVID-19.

Here the CDR3 reads CASSLIQSPSEQYF. CDR3 bases: TGCGCCAGCAGCTTAATACAGTCACCGTCCGAGCAGTACTTC. The chain joins TRBV5-1 to TRBJ2-7; D not resolved. The germline CDR1 and CDR2 sequences are SGHRS and YFSETQ. Trimming stripped 2 bases from V and 6 bases from J, with 15 bases between. The CDR3 covers 14 residues.